This T cell receptor (beta chain) derives from a study of Ad26.COV2.S vaccination and SARS-CoV-2 variants. Study information: Participant was drawn from the COV1001 Ad26.COV2.S trial arm.

Concerning this clone itself: Its antigen is still unknown.

In germline, CDR1 is SNHLY, CDR2 FYNNEI. The CDR3 is 11 residues long. The junction had 4 bases not matched to a gene; V was cut back by 11 bases and J by 4 bases. Clones were read by immunoSEQ multiplex PCR, and TCRdb kept only the in-frame ones, dropping some. The sample has around 340,000 clones, around nine tenths seen once. Study results and limitations: Following vaccination, spike-specific CD8+ and CD4+ T cell responses reportedly exhibited substantial breadth. It was vaccine recipients, not placebo recipients, who had the higher spike-specific TCR breadth.

Documented treatment: around 19 received Ad26.COV2.S at low or high dose, single or two shots; roughly five received placebo; per-sample allocation not given. Sampling occurred on day 63 after the first vaccine or placebo injection. An Ad26 vector expressing Wuhan-strain SARS-CoV-2 spike constituted the vaccine. The rearrangement links TRBV2 to TRBJ1-1; 7 bases map to TRBD1. The sequencing used peripheral blood, collected in a trial of Ad26.COV2.S vaccine versus placebo. This receptor was identified in a person aged 18-65 years who received the Ad26.COV2.S COVID-19 vaccine or a placebo. The CDR3 here is CAGQVRTEAFF. The CDR3 DNA is TGTGCCGGACAGGTGCGCACTGAAGCTTTCTTT.